The next 4 T cell receptor beta chains were all read from a single sample in a study of cytomegalovirus exposure and HLA in healthy donors. TCRdb's copy holds only in-frame clones and misses some; the assay was immunoSEQ multiplex PCR. In the table there are over 100,000 clones, roughly 89% of which are singletons. Sequencing was performed on PBMCs. These TCRs come from a woman between 18 and 29 years old in good health and CMV-seronegative.

This chain joins TRBV27 and TRBJ2-2; TRBD2 agrees at 7 bases. Germline CDR1 is MNHEY and CDR2 is SMNVEV (reference sequence). This CDR3 contains 14 residues. V dropped 3 bases and J dropped 4; count of bases not matched to a gene: 2. CDR3 sequence (DNA): TGTGCCAGCAGTTTTAGCGGGCTCACCGGGGAGCTGTTTTTT. Translated, it gives CASSFSGLTGELFF.

The chain employs TRBV5-4 and TRBJ2-1; TRBD2 is a possible D gene (6 bases). The CDR3 sequence is 15 residues long. V was clipped by 4 bases and J by 0 bases, with 11 bases between them. Germline assignment: CDR1 SGHNT and CDR2 YYREEE (reference sequence). This CDR3 reads CASSGQRVSYNEQFF. CDR3 bases: TGTGCCAGCAGCGGTCAGCGGGTCTCCTACAATGAGCAGTTCTTC. Full variable domain (rest looked up from reference TRBV5-4 and TRBJ2-1): ETGVTQSPTHLIKTRGQQVTLRCSSQSGHNTVSWYQQALGQGPQFIFQYYREEENGRGNFPPRFSGLQFPNYSSELNVNALELDDSALYLCASSGQRVSYNEQFFGPGTRLTVL.

The J gene is TRBJ1-1, the V gene TRBV7-9; the D is unclear. V was trimmed by 2 bases and J by 11 bases, leaving 15 bases between them. Germline CDR1 is SEHNR and CDR2 is FQNEAQ (reference sequence). CDR3 length: 13 residues. CDR3 bases: TGTGCCAGCAGCTTACCCTCTGAAGCCTGGGCTTTCTTT. Its protein product is CASSLPSEAWAFF.

The chain employs TRBV18 and TRBJ2-1, with 7 bases matching TRBD2. The V gene end was trimmed by 0 bases and the J gene end by 0 bases; junction bases not matched to a gene: 8. Germline CDR1 and CDR2: KGHSH and LQKENI. This CDR3 has 18 residues. The CDR3 region is CASSPPVGGRSSYNEQFF. The DNA for the CDR3 is TGTGCCAGCTCACCACCGGTGGGAGGGCGAAGCTCCTACAATGAGCAGTTCTTC.